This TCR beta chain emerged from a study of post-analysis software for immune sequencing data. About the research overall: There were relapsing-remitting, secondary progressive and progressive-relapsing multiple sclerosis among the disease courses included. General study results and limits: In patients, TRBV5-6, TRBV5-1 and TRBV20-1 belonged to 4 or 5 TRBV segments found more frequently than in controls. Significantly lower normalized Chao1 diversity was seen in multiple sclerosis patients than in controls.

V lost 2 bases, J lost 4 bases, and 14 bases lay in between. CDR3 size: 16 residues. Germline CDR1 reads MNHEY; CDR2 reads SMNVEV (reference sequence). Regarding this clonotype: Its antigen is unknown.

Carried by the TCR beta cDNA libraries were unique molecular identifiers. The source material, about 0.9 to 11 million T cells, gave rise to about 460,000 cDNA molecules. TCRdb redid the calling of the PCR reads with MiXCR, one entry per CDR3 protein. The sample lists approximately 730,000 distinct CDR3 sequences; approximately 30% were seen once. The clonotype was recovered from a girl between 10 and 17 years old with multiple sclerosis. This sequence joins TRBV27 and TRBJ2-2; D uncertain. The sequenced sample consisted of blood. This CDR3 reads CASSLPRTGSTGELFF. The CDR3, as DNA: TGTGCCAGCAGTTTACCCAGGACCGGGTCCACCGGGGAGCTGTTTTTT.